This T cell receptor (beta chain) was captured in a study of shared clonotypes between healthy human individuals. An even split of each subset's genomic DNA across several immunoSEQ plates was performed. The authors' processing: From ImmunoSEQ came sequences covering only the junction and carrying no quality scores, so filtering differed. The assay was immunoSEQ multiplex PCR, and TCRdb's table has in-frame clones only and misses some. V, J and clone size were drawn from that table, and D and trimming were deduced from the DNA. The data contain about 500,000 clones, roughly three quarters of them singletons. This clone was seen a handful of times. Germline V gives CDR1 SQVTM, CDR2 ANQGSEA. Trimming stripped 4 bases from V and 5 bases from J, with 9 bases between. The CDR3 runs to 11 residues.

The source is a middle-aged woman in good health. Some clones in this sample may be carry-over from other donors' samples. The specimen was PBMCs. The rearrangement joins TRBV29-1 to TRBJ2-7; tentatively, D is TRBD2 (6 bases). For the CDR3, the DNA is TGCAGCGTTGGGTGGAGGGACGAGCAGTACTTC. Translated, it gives CSVGWRDEQYF.